Each of the 27 T cell receptor beta chains below was sequenced from the same sample in a study of T cells in Graves' hyperthyroidism and ophthalmopathy (dated by TCRdb to about 2019). Libraries were made using multiplex PCR. The data were produced on an Illumina HiSeq 2000. TCR beta CDR3 regions were amplified from RNA transcripts. For the first round of RT-PCR on the TCR CDR3, the HTBI primer set was used together with the Qiagen OneStep RT-PCR kit. The public sequencing data were trimmed at Q25 with fastp and processed into clonotypes with MiXCR by TCRdb, which kept only in-frame beta chains. When rows share a CDR3 protein, they turn into one entry using the most common DNA and genes. In this sample the table shows roughly 290,000 distinct CDR3 sequences, roughly an eighth of which occur a single time. Around 8% of the sample is taken by the ten largest. The sample taken for sequencing was blood. The receptor set was obtained from a woman in her 40s with Graves' hyperthyroidism.

This clonotype was found many times. The chain links TRBV10-3 to TRBJ2-7, with 7 positions matching TRBD1. J was trimmed by 5 bases and V by 0 bases; bases with no gene match: 7. Germline V gene lookup returns CDR1 ENHRY and CDR2 SYGVKD. This CDR3 region has 15 residues. The CDR3 region has the DNA TGTGCCATCAGTGAGTCTCCCGGGACAGACCACGAGCAGTACTTC. Translated, it gives CAISESPGTDHEQYF.

V gene TRBV24-1 combines with J gene TRBJ2-1, with D maybe TRBD1 (6 bases). Germline V lookup: CDR1 KGHDR, CDR2 SFDVKD. CDR3 length equals 20 residues. Trimming removed 5 bases at V and 1 base at J, with 26 bases between. CDR3 in DNA: TGTGCCACCAGTGGCCCCGGGACAAAAGGGGAAACGAGATCCTACAATGAGCAGTTCTTC. As protein: CATSGPGTKGETRSYNEQFF.

The table lists this clonotype with many counts. The gene calls are TRBV12-3 or TRBV12-4 and TRBJ1-4; TRBD1 is a possible D gene (5 bases). V was clipped by 6 bases and J by 11 bases, with 19 bases between them. The CDR3 covers 14 residues. CDR3 sequence (DNA): TGTGCCAGCAGCACCGGGACTCGGAGCGGGAAACTGTTTTTT. Translation gives CASSTGTRSGKLFF.

This clonotype was found many times. The genes are TRBV11-2 and TRBJ1-1; D perhaps matches TRBD1 (6 bases). Between the trimmed V and J ends, which lost 3 bases and 0 bases, there was a span of 17 bases. This CDR3 contains 17 residues. Looked up from germline, CDR1 is SGHAT and CDR2 is FQNNGV. The CDR3 DNA reads TGTGCCAGCAGCTTGGCGTGGGGGGGCCCCATGAACACTGAAGCTTTCTTT. Translated: CASSLAWGGPMNTEAFF. The variable domain in full, completed from reference TRBV11-2 and TRBJ1-1, reads EAGVAQSPRYKIIEKRQSVAFWCNPISGHATLYWYQQILGQGPKLLIQFQNNGVVDDSQLPKDRFSAERLKGVDSTLKIQPAKLEDSAVYLCASSLAWGGPMNTEAFFGQGTRLTVV.

With respect to this clonotype: This sequence may be a read error, since a much larger clone differs from it by one base. The chain is built from TRBV5-1 and TRBJ1-2, with TRBD1 identical over 8 bases. The CDR3 consists of 14 residues. Germline lookup yields CDR1 SGHRS and CDR2 YFSETQ. The CDR3: CASSRDLTGDGCTF. CDR3 coding DNA: TGCGCCAGCAGCCGCGATTTGACAGGGGACGGCTGCACCTTC.

This clonotype has at least ten counts. V and J are TRBV12-3 or TRBV12-4 and TRBJ2-7, with 11 positions matching TRBD2. Trimming cost V 2 bases and J 2 bases; bases outside gene matches: 11. CDR3 size: 18 residues. CDR3 sequence: CASSLRVGGLAGAYEQYF. In DNA, the CDR3 is TGTGCCAGCAGTTTAAGGGTCGGCGGACTAGCGGGCGCCTACGAGCAGTACTTC.

V usage is TRBV7-3 and J usage is TRBJ2-7, with 7 bases aligning to TRBD2. Germline loops: CDR1 SGHTA, CDR2 FQGTGA. The CDR3 runs 13 residues. J lost 6 bases, V lost 2 bases, and 4 bases had no gene match. The CDR3 reads CASSLASGAEQYF. CDR3 sequence (DNA): TGTGCCAGCAGCTTAGCTAGCGGTGCCGAGCAGTACTTC.

The V gene is TRBV4-1, the J gene TRBJ1-6; D gene uncertain. The CDR3 is 13 amino acids. CDR1 is MGHRA, CDR2 YSYEKL, per germline. Trimming shortened V by 0 bases and J by 14 bases, and 11 bases separated the two germline ends. Here the CDR3 DNA reads TGCGCCAGCAGCCAAGAATACCCCGGGTCCCTCCACTTT. It encodes CASSQEYPGSLHF.

About this clonotype: This clone may be a read error of a much larger clone one base away. The V and J genes are TRBV6-1 and TRBJ2-7, with D tentatively TRBD2 (7 bases). The CDR3 loop spans 14 amino acids. V lost 3 bases and J 6 bases, leaving 15 bases between the germline ends. CDR1 is MNHNS and CDR2 is SASEGT in the germline V gene. Here the CDR3 DNA reads TGTGCCAGCAGTGACTACGGGGGGCGAGTCGAGCAGTACTTC. Translation: CASSDYGGRVEQYF.

The chain is built from TRBV3-1 and TRBJ2-2, with D perhaps assigned TRBD1 or TRBD2 (5 bases each). CDR3 size: 14 residues. The germline V and J ends were trimmed by 4 bases and 6 bases, with 12 bases remaining between them. The germline CDR1 and CDR2 sequences are LGHDT and YNNKEL (reference sequence). The CDR3 reads CASSPGTWAGELFF. CDR3 DNA sequence: TGTGCCAGCAGCCCCGGGACCTGGGCCGGGGAGCTGTTTTTT.

A few counts support this clonotype. The rearrangement links TRBV20-1 to TRBJ1-1; the D gene is possibly TRBD1 (5 bases). CDR1 DFQATT and CDR2 SNEGSKA come from the germline V gene (reference sequence). The V gene lost 0 bases and the J gene lost 0 bases, with 11 bases spanning the gap. The CDR3 length is 15 residues. The CDR3 DNA is TGCAGTGCTAGAGATCAAGCGACAGTGAACACTGAAGCTTTCTTT. Its protein is CSARDQATVNTEAFF.

This chain connects TRBV19 to TRBJ2-7; D unclear. Between the trimmed V and J ends, which lost 0 bases and 5 bases, there was a span of 5 bases. Germline CDR1 is LNHDA and CDR2 is SQIVND (reference sequence). The CDR3 consists of 12 residues. Here the CDR3 DNA reads TGTGCCAGTAGTATAGAAGGACACGAGCAGTACTTC. Its translation: CASSIEGHEQYF.

This clonotype was picked up many times. The CDR3 reads CASSKEPGPYGYTF. In DNA form, the CDR3 reads TGTGCCAGCAGTAAAGAACCGGGGCCCTATGGCTACACCTTC. The chain has TRBV6-1 and TRBJ1-2, with a possible D match to TRBD1 (5 bases). The germline V and J ends were trimmed by 5 bases and 4 bases, with 14 bases remaining between them. The CDR3 consists of 14 residues. The germline V gene encodes CDR1 MNHNS and CDR2 SASEGT.

About this clonotype: One base away lies a much larger clone, so this may be a sequencing read error. The gene calls are TRBV20-1 and TRBJ1-2; D uncertain. The V and J ends lost 0 bases and 4 bases respectively, with 9 bases between them. The CDR3 is 13 residues long. Germline CDR1 reads DFQATT; CDR2 reads SNEGSKA (reference sequence). The CDR3 nucleotides are TGCAGTGCTAGAGACGCCGAGTCCTATGGCTACACCTTC. Translated, it gives CSARDAESYGYTF.

This clonotype showed up many times. The DNA for the CDR3 is TGTGCCAGCAGCGTAGCGAGGGATGTAGGTGATGGCTACACCTTC. Translation: CASSVARDVGDGYTF. The chain couples TRBV9 to TRBJ1-2; D uncertain. The CDR3 is 15 amino acids. Germline lookup yields CDR1 SGDLS and CDR2 YYNGEE. V lost 0 bases and J lost 6, with 15 bases in between. The variable domain in full, with the rest retrieved from reference TRBV9 and TRBJ1-2, is DSGVTQTPKHLITATGQRVTLRCSPRSGDLSVYWYQQSLDQGLQFLIQYYNGEERAKGNILERFSAQQFPDLHSELNLSSLELGDSALYFCASSVARDVGDGYTFGSGTRLTVV.

This clonotype has a handful of counts. The chain carries TRBV15 and TRBJ2-5; D remains unclear. CDR1 is LNHNV, CDR2 YYDKDF, per germline (reference sequence). Trimming stripped 4 bases from V and 2 bases from J, with 8 bases between. This CDR3 is built from 13 residues. CDR3 nucleotides: TGTGCCACCAGCATATTCAGTCAAGAGACCCAGTACTTC. It translates to CATSIFSQETQYF. Combining the CDR3 with reference TRBV15 and TRBJ2-5 gives the whole variable domain DAMVIQNPRYQVTQFGKPVTLSCSQTLNHNVMYWYQQKSSQAPKLLFHYYDKDFNNEADTPDNFQSRRPNTSFCFLDIRSPGLGDTAMYLCATSIFSQETQYFGPGTRLLVL.

Many counts were recorded for this clonotype. This chain links TRBV7-2 with TRBJ2-1; 7 bases agree with TRBD2. V lost 4 bases to trimming and J lost 12 bases; unmatched junction nucleotides: 12. The CDR3 length is 14 residues. Germline assignment: CDR1 SGHTA and CDR2 FQGNSA. The CDR3 nucleotides read TGTGCCAGCAGCTCGGGACTACCAGCCCAAGGGCAGTTCTTC. Translation: CASSSGLPAQGQFF.

There are a few counts of this clonotype. CDR3 sequence reads: CASSLRPNEQFF. Here the CDR3 DNA reads TGTGCCAGCAGCTTGCGTCCTAATGAGCAGTTCTTC. This chain joins TRBV5-4 and TRBJ2-1; D gene ambiguous. The CDR3 runs to 12 residues. V shed 1 base and J shed 7 bases, with 6 bases lying between them. CDR1 SGHNT and CDR2 YYREEE come from the germline V gene (reference sequence).

This clonotype has more than one count but fewer than ten. The chain carries TRBV6-1 and TRBJ1-5, with 9 bases matching TRBD1. From germline, CDR1 is MNHNS and CDR2 SASEGT. The CDR3 extends over 13 amino acids. V shed 8 bases, J shed 4 bases, and the junction held 3 bases outside the gene matches. The CDR3 DNA reads as TGTGCCAGCCCCGGGACAGGGAATCAGCCCCAGCATTTT. Translated: CASPGTGNQPQHF.

The sample holds a few counts of this clonotype. The gene calls are TRBV6-5 and TRBJ1-2; the D is unclear. Germline V CDR1 and CDR2: MNHEY, SVGAGI. The V gene lost 0 bases and the J gene lost 4 bases, with 12 bases spanning the gap. The CDR3 has 15 amino acids. Here the CDR3 reads CASSYSSGLSYGYTF. CDR3 nucleotides: TGTGCCAGCAGTTACTCGTCCGGGTTAAGCTATGGCTACACCTTC.

There are many counts of this clonotype. This sequence joins TRBV18 and TRBJ1-1, with D unclear. The V end was cut by 2 bases, the J end by 2 bases, with 9 bases between. The germline gives CDR1 KGHSH, CDR2 LQKENI. The CDR3 is made up of 14 amino acids. Here the CDR3 DNA reads TGTGCCAGCTCACCAGCTTTCGGCAACACTGAAGCTTTCTTT. Protein: CASSPAFGNTEAFF.

This clonotype was seen a handful of times. The chain is built from TRBV29-1 and TRBJ1-2; TRBD1 agrees at 7 bases. Germline loops: CDR1 SQVTM, CDR2 ANQGSEA. The CDR3 has 11 residues. V dropped 4 bases and J dropped 6; count of bases not matched to a gene: 2. The CDR3 DNA reads as TGCAGCGTTGTAGGGGGCCATGGCTACACCTTC. This gives the protein CSVVGGHGYTF.

The sample holds one count of this clonotype. This chain links TRBV28 with TRBJ1-2, with D unresolved. Germline V gene sequence: CDR1 MDHEN, CDR2 SYDVKM. The CDR3 is 13 residues long. Trimming cost V 2 bases and J 8 bases, with 12 bases left between them. In DNA, the CDR3 is TGTGCCAGCAGTTTAGACGGCCCCTACGGCTACACCTTC. It yields the protein CASSLDGPYGYTF.

At least ten counts were recorded for this clonotype. DNA for the CDR3: TGTGCCAGCAGCTTAGGGCCCGACGGCACCATATATTTT. Protein sequence: CASSLGPDGTIYF. The rearrangement joins TRBV7-2 to TRBJ1-3; D uncertain. The CDR3 contains 13 residues. Trimming shortened V by 1 base and J by 9 bases, and 10 bases separated the two germline ends. Per germline, CDR1 SGHTA and CDR2 FQGNSA.

This clonotype was seen many times. The chain has TRBV24-1 and TRBJ1-5; 7 nucleotides line up with TRBD1. Germline CDR1 and CDR2: KGHDR and SFDVKD. Trimming took 4 bases from V and 1 from J; bases not matched to a gene: 9. CDR3 length: 17 amino acids. CDR3 sequence: CATSEPQGFRSNQPQHF. The CDR3 DNA follows: TGTGCCACCAGTGAACCACAGGGGTTTAGGAGCAATCAGCCCCAGCATTTT.

The sample holds many counts of this clonotype. This chain connects TRBV7-2 to TRBJ2-1; the D gene could be TRBD1 or TRBD2 (7 bases each). Germline V lookup: CDR1 SGHTA, CDR2 FQGNSA. V was pared by 5 bases and J by 6 bases, with 20 bases between. The CDR3 has 16 amino acids. As DNA, the CDR3 is TGTGCCAGCAGCCCCCAGGGGGGGAGATTGGCCAATGAGCAGTTCTTC. Encoded protein: CASSPQGGRLANEQFF.

This clonotype showed up many times. The chain joins TRBV12-3 or TRBV12-4 to TRBJ1-5; D ambiguous. There are 16 residues in the CDR3. Trimming took off 3 bases at V and 3 bases at J, with 15 bases between the two ends. CDR3 coding DNA: TGTGCCAGCAGTTTTCAGCTTACAGTTAACAATCAGCCCCAGCATTTT. The encoded protein is CASSFQLTVNNQPQHF.